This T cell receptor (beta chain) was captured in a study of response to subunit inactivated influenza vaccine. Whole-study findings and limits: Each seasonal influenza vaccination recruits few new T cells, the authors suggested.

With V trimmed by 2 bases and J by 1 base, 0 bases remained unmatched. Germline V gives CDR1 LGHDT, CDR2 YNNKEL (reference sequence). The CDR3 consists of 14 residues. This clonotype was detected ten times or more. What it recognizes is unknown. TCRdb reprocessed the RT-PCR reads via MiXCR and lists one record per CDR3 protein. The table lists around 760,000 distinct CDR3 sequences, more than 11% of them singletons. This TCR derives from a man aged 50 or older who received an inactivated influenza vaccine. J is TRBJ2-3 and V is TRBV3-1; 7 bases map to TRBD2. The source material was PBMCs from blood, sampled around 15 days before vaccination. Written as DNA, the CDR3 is TGTGCCAGCAGCCAAACTAGCGGCACAGATACGCAGTATTTT. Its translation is CASSQTSGTDTQYF.